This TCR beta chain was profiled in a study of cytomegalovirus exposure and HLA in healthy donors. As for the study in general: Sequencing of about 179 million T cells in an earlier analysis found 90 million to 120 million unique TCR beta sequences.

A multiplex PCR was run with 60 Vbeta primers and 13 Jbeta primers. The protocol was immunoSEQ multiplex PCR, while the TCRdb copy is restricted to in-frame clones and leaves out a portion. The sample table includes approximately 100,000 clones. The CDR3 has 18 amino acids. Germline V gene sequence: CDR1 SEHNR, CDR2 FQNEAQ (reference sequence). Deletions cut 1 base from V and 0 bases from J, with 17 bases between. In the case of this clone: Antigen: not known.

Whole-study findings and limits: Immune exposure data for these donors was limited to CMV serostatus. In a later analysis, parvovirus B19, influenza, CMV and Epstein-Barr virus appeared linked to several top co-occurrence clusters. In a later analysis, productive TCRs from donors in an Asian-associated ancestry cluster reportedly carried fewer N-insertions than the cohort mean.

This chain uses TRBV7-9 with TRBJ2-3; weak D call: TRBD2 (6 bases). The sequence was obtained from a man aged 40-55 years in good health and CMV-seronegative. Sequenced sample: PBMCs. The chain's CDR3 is CASSLGRAYGTSTDTQYF. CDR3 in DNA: TGTGCCAGCAGCTTAGGCAGGGCGTACGGGACTAGCACAGATACGCAGTATTTT. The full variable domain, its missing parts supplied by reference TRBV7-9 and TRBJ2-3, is DTGVSQNPRHKITKRGQNVTFRCDPISEHNRLYWYRQTLGQGPEFLTYFQNEAQLEKSRLLSDRFSAERPKGSFSTLEIQRTEQGDSAMYLCASSLGRAYGTSTDTQYFGPGTRLTVL.